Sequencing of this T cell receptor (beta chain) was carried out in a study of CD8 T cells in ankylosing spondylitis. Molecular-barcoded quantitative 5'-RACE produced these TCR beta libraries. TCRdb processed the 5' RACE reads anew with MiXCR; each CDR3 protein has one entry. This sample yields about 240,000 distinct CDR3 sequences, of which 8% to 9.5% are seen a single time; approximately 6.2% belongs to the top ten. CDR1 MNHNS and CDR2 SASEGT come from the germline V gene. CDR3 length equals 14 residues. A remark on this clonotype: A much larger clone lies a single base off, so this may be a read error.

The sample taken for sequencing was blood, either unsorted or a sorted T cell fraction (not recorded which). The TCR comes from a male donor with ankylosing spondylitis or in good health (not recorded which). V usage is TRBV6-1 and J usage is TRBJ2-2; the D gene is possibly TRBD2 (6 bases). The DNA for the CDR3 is TGTGCCAGCAGGCATCAGGGAGACACCGGGGGGCTGTTTTTT. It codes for CASRHQGDTGGLFF.